This TCR beta chain was sequenced during a study of shared clonotypes between healthy human individuals (dated by TCRdb to the early 2020s). For the wider study: The cohort included a few men and two women between 18 and 49 years of age. The study deeply sequenced blood TCR repertoires of five healthy adults to estimate repertoire size and the extent of clonotype sharing between individuals. Per donor, leukapheresis produced somewhere between about 0.94 and 8.9 billion PBMCs. For each donor, CD4 naive and CD4 memory were each given three plates, CD8 naive was given two plates, and CD8 memory was given one plate. To increase sequencing depth and limit assay-specific biases, different laboratories used diverse techniques to prepare libraries and sequence TCR repertoires. Findings and caveats that apply to the study as a whole: When several donors were compared, the shared fraction of clonotypes was about 5.2% for naive CD4, 3.5% to 4% for naive CD8, 2.3% for memory CD4, and approximately 0.4% for memory CD8. The small number of donors limited the genetic and exposure-history diversity represented. Naive subsets generally had larger estimated clonotype richness than memory subsets did. Compared with non-shared clonotypes, the clonotypes found in all four sorted-subset donors had higher generation probabilities. Incomplete sequencing was indicated by rarefaction of sorted-subset datasets, despite the large sequencing depth. Only blood was sampled, and tissue TCR repertoires likely differ from those in blood. Pairwise subsampling indicated that sequencing depth was expected to affect the degree of clonotype sharing among donors.

The CDR3 contains 14 residues, cysteine and phenylalanine counted. Just CDR3 DNA is preserved here, 42 bases in frame from base 1. From the germline V gene (reference sequence), CDR1 is LNHDA and CDR2 is SQIVND. Trimming leaves V shorter by 4 bases and J shorter by 0 bases, with the junction holding 2 bases beyond the gene matches. CD8 naive samples consisted of CD45RO-negative cells that were positively selected for CCR7, yielding a CD45RA+CCR7+ population without TemRA cells. The donors were healthy, HIV-negative adults who had no recently reported acute infections or vaccinations. Every donor was a Caucasian adult living in Nashville, Tennessee, USA. Blood was obtained by leukapheresis, after which PBMCs were separated by Ficoll-Histopaque density gradient centrifugation and cryopreserved in liquid nitrogen vapor phase. Analytical flow cytometry was used to check the purity and quantity of every magnetically sorted T cell population. Genomic DNA was isolated from every sorted fraction and measured by UV absorbance on a Nanodrop 2000c.

Using the deep immunoSEQ assay, multiplex PCR amplified TCR CDR3 regions from genomic DNA. Genomic DNA extracted from each cell subset was distributed evenly over all wells of several immunoSEQ 96-well plates, and each plate served as one replicate. Each replicate PCR for sorted subsets received approximately 200 ng genomic DNA, equal to around 32,000 T cell genomes. Purified libraries were quantified with a Qubit 3.0 fluorometer, sized on a Bioanalyzer 2100, and re-quantified with the KAPA Library Quantification kit. Every immunoSEQ 96-well plate was sequenced on a dedicated single-read 150-cycle Illumina NextSeq 550 flow cell. On the authors' methods: Because the immunoSEQ output held only junctional sequences and lacked quality scores, the filtering could not match the filtering applied to full-length reads. To assign V/J genes and CDR3, sequences were annotated against IMGT germline references using PyIR, a Python wrapper for IgBLAST v1.9. Reads were removed for weak V/J assignments (E-value above 1e-6), missing CDR3, stop codons, out-of-frame junctions, or ambiguous translated residues. V3J clonotypes were defined as sequences sharing the same inferred V gene, J gene, and CDR3 amino acid sequence. The percentage overlap between two repertoires was calculated by dividing the number of shared unique clonotypes by the size of the smaller repertoire. Repertoire richness was assessed with RTK rarefaction, the Chao1 estimator, and Recon v2.1 estimates of unobserved clonotypes. For all TCRbeta clonotypes obtained by the gDNA method from a few donors, generation probabilities were computed with OLGA. Drawn from immuneACCESS, this table holds only the in-frame rearrangements with V and J called that TCRdb kept. Clones are partly lost; checked studies trace under half to an unresolved V gene and leave the rest unexplained. V and J calls and clone size are given by that table; D and trimming were obtained from the DNA. The sample has roughly 1,800,000 clones on record, 85% to 95% of them singletons. Around 1% of the sample rests with the top ten.

Of note for this clone: Its cognate antigen has yet to be identified. It has no much larger one-base neighbor in the sample; base qualities were not kept.

The TCR comes from a man between 18 and 35 years old in good health. The rearranged segments are TRBV19 and TRBJ2-7; 8 central bases correspond to TRBD2. The sample comprised naive CD8+ T cells sorted from blood. The sample's cell subset or site label, decoded: CD45RA+CCR7+. CDR3 reads: CASSKLAASYEQYF. The sequenced DNA: TGTGCCAGTAGTAAACTAGCGGCCTCCTACGAGCAGTACTTC.